This T cell receptor (beta chain) came from a study of CD4 T cells in relation to SARS-CoV-2 and coronaviruses (TCRdb year 2021). Regarding the study in general: Shared crossreactive spike epitopes were mapped to their HLA restriction using patient-derived lymphoblastoid cell lines. A different, Illumina-based TCR-beta assay was used to sequence expansion assays from other donors in the study. Samples from three pre-COVID donors and the naive versus memory experiments were sequenced with the Adaptive Biotechnologies TCR-sequencing kit; other data were Illumina-based. The study assessed, at the TCR clonotype level, memory CD4+ T cell crossreactivity between SARS-CoV-2 and common cold coronavirus spike proteins. General conclusions and limits of the study: Because the crossreactivity analysis focused on spike protein, crossreactivity against other viral proteins was not assessed. The study was constrained by small numbers of patients and of tested TCRs. Roughly 67% of donors had memory CD4+ clonotypes that crossrecognized SARS-CoV-2 and at least one common cold coronavirus spike. Compared with monoreactive clones, crossreactive clones had significantly weaker SARS-CoV-2-driven expansion, a result consistent with antigenic imprinting. Naive versus memory sequencing indicated that memory recall responses, rather than primary responses primed during culture, are detected by the assay. Because no donor provided both pre-pandemic and post-infection samples, tracing the source of pre-existing responses was limited.

Turning to this clone: Its antigen has not been determined. It has no much larger one-base neighbor in the sample; base qualities were not kept.

Deep-resolution immunoSEQ TCR-beta sequencing was performed on DNA from uncultured naive and memory CD4+ T cells. Per the original workflow: Preprocessing removed nonproductive sequences and CDR3s not starting with C, not ending with F or W, or shorter than 7 amino acids. Cultured and uncultured naive and memory CD4+ repertoires were searched for CDR3s previously identified as spike- and CEF-reactive. CDR3 homology was measured as pairwise Levenshtein distance, computed with the stringdist R package after trimming three terminal residues from each end. TCRdb obtained this table from immuneACCESS and retained in-frame rearrangements with V and J assigned. These tables miss some clones; where compared with another copy, unresolved V genes account for less than half of the shortfall, and the remainder is unexplained. V, J and clone size are taken as reported in that table, and D and trimming were inferred from the DNA itself. This sample gives approximately 64,000 clones in total; about 94% of them show up just once. The ten largest clones capture roughly 0.14% of the sample.

The CDR3, cysteine through phenylalanine, is 17 amino acids long. The entry retains the CDR3 DNA only, 51 bases that are in frame from base 1. V and J are trimmed by 3 bases and 7 bases, and the gene matches miss 11 bases of the junction. From a lookup of the germline V gene, CDR1 and CDR2 are KGHSH and LQKENI. CD4+ T cells from unexposed donors were collected before the COVID-19 pandemic (2011-2018). Naive and memory CD4+ T cells were separated from cryopreserved PBMCs by CD4 enrichment followed by EasySep naive CD4+ T cell enrichment. The leukapheresis product for the unexposed donors was obtained through commercial purchase. Ficoll-Paque PLUS gradient centrifugation was used to isolate PBMCs from leukapheresis product or whole blood. PBMCs were either cryopreserved at -140°C or used fresh in the expansion assay. The QIAamp Micro DNA Kit was used to extract genomic DNA from the CD4+ T cells.

The sequencing sample was made of naive CD4+ T cells from PBMCs. The meaning of the sample's cell subset or site label: naive CD4+ T cells isolated by negative enrichment. This TCR was recovered from a human donor in good health. The chain is encoded by TRBV18 joined to TRBJ2-1; TRBD1 fits 11 bases in the junction. The nucleotide sequence is TGTGCCAGCTCACCCAAAGGGAGGACAGGGGGCCTGAATGAGCAGTTCTTC. This yields the protein CASSPKGRTGGLNEQFF.